This TCR beta chain was retrieved from a study of T cells in Graves' hyperthyroidism and ophthalmopathy. About the research overall: Peripheral blood was obtained at initial diagnosis, preceding any treatment.

Study results and caveats: Blood shared most expanded thyroid clonotypes above 0.001. The model identified upcoming ophthalmopathy a median approximately six months ahead of onset.

With regard to this clonotype: Its antigen is not known.

Amplification of TCR beta CDR3 regions used RNA as the template. First-round RT-PCR with HTBI primers amplified the TCR CDR3 region. One entry per CDR3 protein results from TCRdb running MiXCR on the multiplex PCR reads. The sample consists of 200,000 to 250,000 distinct CDR3 sequences, approximately 17% of them appearing once. With a duration under 2 months, the hyperthyroidism was newly diagnosed in patients aged 18 to 65. V lost 5 bases and J lost 3, with 14 bases in between. The CDR3 has 14 amino acids. Germline V gene sequence: CDR1 DFQATT, CDR2 SNEGSKA (reference sequence). The rearrangement links TRBV20-1 to TRBJ2-1, with D possibly TRBD2 on 6 matching bases. This receptor was obtained from a man in his forties or fifties with Graves' hyperthyroidism. The source material was blood. DNA for the CDR3: TGCAGTGCTCCGCGACTAGTGAACTACAATGAGCAGTTCTTC. It specifies CSAPRLVNYNEQFF.